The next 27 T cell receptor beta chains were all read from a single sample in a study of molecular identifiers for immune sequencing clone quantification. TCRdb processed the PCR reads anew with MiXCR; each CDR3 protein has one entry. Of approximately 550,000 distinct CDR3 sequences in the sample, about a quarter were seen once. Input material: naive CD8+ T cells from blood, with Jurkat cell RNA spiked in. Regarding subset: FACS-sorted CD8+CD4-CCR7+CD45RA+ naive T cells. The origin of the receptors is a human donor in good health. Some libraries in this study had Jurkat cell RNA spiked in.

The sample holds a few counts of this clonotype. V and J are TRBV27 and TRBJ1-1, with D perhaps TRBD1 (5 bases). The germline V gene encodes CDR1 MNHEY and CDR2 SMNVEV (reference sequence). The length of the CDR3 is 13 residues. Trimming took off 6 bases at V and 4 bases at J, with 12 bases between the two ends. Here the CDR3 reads CASSLQESTEAFF. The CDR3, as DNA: TGTGCCAGCAGCCTACAGGAATCCACTGAAGCTTTCTTT.

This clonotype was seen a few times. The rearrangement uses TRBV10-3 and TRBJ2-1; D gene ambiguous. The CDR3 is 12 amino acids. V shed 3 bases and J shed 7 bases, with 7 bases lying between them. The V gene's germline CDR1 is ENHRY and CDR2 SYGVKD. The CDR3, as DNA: TGTGCCATCAGTGACTTTTCGAATGAGCAGTTCTTC. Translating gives CAISDFSNEQFF.

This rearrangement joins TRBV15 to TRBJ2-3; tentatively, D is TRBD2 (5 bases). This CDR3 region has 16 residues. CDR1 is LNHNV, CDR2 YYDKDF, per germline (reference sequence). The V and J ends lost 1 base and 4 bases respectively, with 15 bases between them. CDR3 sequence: CATSRGQRIGSDTQYF. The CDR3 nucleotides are TGTGCCACCAGCAGAGGCCAGCGGATAGGATCAGATACGCAGTATTTT.

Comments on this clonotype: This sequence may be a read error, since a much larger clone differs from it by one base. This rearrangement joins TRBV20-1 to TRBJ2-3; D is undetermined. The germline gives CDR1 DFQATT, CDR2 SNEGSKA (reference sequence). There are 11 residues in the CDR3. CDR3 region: CSARDTYTQYF. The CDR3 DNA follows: TGCAGTGCTAGAGACACATATACGCAGTATTTT.

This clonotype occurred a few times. The CDR3 is CASSLPGNAYEQFF. The CDR3, as DNA: TGTGCCAGCAGCTTACCTGGGAACGCCTATGAGCAGTTCTTC. This rearrangement joins TRBV7-9 to TRBJ2-1, with D hard to call. V was cut by 2 bases and J by 8 bases, with 13 bases left in between. The CDR3 totals 14 residues. Looked up from germline, CDR1 is SEHNR and CDR2 is FQNEAQ (reference sequence).

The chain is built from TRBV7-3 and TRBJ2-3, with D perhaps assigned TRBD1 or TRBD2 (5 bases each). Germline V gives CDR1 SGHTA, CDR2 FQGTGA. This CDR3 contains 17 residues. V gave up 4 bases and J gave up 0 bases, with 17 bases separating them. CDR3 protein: CASSSINGAPSTDTQYF. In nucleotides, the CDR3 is TGTGCCAGCAGCTCCATAAACGGGGCCCCCAGCACAGATACGCAGTATTTT.

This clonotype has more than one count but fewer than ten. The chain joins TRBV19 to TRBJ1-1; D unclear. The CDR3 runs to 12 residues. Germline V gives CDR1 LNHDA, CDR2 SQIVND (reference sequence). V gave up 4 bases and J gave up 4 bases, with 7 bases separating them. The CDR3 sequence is CASSTWATEAFF. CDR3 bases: TGTGCCAGTAGTACCTGGGCCACTGAAGCTTTCTTT. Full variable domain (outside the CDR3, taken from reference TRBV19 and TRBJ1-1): DGGITQSPKYLFRKEGQNVTLSCEQNLNHDAMYWYRQDPGQGLRLIYYSQIVNDFQKGDIAEGYSVSREKKESFPLTVTSAQKNPTAFYLCASSTWATEAFFGQGTRLTVV.

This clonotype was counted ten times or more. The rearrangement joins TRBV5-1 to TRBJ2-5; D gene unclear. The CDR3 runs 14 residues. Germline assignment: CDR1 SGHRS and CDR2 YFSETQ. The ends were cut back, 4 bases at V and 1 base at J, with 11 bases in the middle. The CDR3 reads CASSPRTRQETQYF. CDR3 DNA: TGCGCCAGCAGCCCCCGGACCCGCCAAGAGACCCAGTACTTC. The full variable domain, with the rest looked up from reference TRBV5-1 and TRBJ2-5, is KAGVTQTPRYLIKTRGQQVTLSCSPISGHRSVSWYQQTPGQGLQFLFEYFSETQRNKGNFPGRFSGRQFSNSRSEMNVSTLELGDSALYLCASSPRTRQETQYFGPGTRLLVL.

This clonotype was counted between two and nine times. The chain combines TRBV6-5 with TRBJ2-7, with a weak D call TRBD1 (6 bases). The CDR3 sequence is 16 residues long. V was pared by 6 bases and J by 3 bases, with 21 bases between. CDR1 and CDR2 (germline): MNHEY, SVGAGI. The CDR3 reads CASRNPPTGDYYEQYF. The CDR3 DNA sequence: TGTGCCAGCAGAAACCCCCCGACAGGTGACTACTACGAGCAGTACTTC.

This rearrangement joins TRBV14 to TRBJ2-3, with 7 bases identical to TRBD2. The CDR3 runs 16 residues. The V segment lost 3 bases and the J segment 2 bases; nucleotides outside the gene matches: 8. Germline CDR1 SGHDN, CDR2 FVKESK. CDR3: CASSQRAGTITDTQYF. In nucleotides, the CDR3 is TGTGCCAGCAGCCAGCGCGCCGGGACTATCACAGATACGCAGTATTTT.

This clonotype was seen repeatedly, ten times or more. The CDR3 DNA follows: TGTGCCAGCAGTGGGGACCTACGGCTTGCTACGCAGTATTTT. Translation: CASSGDLRLATQYF. The chain recombines TRBV27 with TRBJ2-3; the D call may be TRBD1 or TRBD2 (5 bases each). This CDR3 is 14 amino acids long. Germline V gives CDR1 MNHEY, CDR2 SMNVEV (reference sequence). V lost 5 bases and J 8 bases, leaving 17 bases between the germline ends.

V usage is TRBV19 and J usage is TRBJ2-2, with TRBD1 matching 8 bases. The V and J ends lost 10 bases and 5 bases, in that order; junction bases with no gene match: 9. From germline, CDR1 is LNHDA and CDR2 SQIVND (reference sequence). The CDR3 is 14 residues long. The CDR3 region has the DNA TGTGCCACCCCTAGACAGGGGTGGACCGGGGAGCTGTTTTTT. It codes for CATPRQGWTGELFF. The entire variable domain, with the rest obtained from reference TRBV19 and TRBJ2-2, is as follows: DGGITQSPKYLFRKEGQNVTLSCEQNLNHDAMYWYRQDPGQGLRLIYYSQIVNDFQKGDIAEGYSVSREKKESFPLTVTSAQKNPTAFYLCATPRQGWTGELFFGEGSRLTVL.

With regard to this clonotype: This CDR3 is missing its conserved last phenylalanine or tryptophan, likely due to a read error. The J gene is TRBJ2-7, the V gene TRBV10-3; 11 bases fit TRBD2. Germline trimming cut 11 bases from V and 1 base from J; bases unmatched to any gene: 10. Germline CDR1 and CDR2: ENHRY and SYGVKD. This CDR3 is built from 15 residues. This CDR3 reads CASVPGTSGSYEQYL. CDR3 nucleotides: TGTGCCTCCGTTCCCGGGACTAGCGGTTCCTACGAGCAGTACCTC.

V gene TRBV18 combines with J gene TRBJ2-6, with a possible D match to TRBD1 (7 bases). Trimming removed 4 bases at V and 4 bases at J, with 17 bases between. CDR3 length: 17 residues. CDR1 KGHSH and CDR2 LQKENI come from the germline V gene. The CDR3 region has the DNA TGTGCCAGCTCACTGCGGGACAGCCTTTGGGGGGCCAACGTCCTGACTTTC. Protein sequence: CASSLRDSLWGANVLTF.

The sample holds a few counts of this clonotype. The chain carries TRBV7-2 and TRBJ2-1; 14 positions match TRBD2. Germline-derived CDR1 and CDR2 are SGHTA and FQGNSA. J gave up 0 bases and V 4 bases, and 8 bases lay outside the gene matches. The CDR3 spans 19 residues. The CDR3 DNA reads TGTGCCAGCAGCTATCCTGGGACTAGCGGGAGCAGCTCCTACAATGAGCAGTTCTTC. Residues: CASSYPGTSGSSSYNEQFF.

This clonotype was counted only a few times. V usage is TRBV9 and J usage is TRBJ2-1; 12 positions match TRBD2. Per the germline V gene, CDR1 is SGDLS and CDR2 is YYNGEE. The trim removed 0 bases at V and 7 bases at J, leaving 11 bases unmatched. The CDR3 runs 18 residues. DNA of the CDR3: TGTGCCAGCAGCGTAGAAGGGACTAGCGGGTACGTTGGGAATGAGCAGTTCTTC. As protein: CASSVEGTSGYVGNEQFF.

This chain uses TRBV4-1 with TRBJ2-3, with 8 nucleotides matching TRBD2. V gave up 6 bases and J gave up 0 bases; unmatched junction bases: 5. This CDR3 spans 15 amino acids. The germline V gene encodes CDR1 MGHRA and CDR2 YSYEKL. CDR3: CASRISGISTDTQYF. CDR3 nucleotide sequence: TGCGCCAGCAGAATTAGCGGGATTAGCACAGATACGCAGTATTTT.

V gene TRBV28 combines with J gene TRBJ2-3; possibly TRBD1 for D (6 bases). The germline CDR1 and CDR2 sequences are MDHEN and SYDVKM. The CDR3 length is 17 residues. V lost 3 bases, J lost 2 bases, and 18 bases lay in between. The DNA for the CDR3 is TGTGCCAGCAGTTTCCATGGACAGTGGGATAACACAGATACGCAGTATTTT. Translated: CASSFHGQWDNTDTQYF.

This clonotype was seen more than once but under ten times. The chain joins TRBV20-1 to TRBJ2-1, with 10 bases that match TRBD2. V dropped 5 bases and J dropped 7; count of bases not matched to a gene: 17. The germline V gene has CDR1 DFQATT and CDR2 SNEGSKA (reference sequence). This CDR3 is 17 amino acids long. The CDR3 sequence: CSAHLAGESTPWNEQFF. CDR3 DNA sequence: TGCAGTGCTCATCTAGCGGGAGAGAGTACTCCGTGGAATGAGCAGTTCTTC.

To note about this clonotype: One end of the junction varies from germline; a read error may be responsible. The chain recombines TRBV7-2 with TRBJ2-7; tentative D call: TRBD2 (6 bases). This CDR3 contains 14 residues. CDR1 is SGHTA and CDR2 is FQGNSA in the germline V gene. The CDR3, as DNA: TGTGCCAGCAGCGAACTAGCCCTATCCTACGAGCAGTCCTTC. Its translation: CASSELALSYEQSF.

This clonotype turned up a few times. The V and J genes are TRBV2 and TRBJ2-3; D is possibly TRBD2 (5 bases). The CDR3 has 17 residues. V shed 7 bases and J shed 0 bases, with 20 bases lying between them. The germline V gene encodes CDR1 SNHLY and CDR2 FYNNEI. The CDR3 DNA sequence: TGTGCCAGCACCGAGGGTCCGACTTTAACTAGCACAGATACGCAGTATTTT. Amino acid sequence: CASTEGPTLTSTDTQYF.

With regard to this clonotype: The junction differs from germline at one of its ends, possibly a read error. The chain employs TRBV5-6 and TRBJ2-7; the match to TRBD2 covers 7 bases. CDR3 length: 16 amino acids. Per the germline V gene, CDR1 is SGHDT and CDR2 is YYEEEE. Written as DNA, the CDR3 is TGTGCCAGCAACTTGGCCGACGGACTAGACGAATACGAGCAGTACTTC. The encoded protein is CASNLADGLDEYEQYF.

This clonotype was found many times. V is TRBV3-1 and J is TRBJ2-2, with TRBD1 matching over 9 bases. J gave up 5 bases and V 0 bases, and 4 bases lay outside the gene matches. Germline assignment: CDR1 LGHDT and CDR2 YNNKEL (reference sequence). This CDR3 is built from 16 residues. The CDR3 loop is CASSQEGTGKTGELFF. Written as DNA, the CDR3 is TGTGCCAGCAGCCAAGAAGGGACAGGGAAGACCGGGGAGCTGTTTTTT.

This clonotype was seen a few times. CDR3 DNA sequence: TGTGCCAGCAGCTTACAGGGTGATGGCAATCAGCCCCAGCATTTT. It specifies CASSLQGDGNQPQHF. The rearrangement uses TRBV11-2 and TRBJ1-5, with D maybe TRBD1 (5 bases). This CDR3 contains 15 residues. Germline V gives CDR1 SGHAT, CDR2 FQNNGV. The ends were cut back, 2 bases at V and 2 bases at J, with 10 bases in the middle.

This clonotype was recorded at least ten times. The DNA of the CDR3 is TGCAGCGTTGACCAGGGGAACTACGAGCAGTACTTC. It codes for CSVDQGNYEQYF. V gene TRBV29-1 combines with J gene TRBJ2-7, with D possibly TRBD1 on 6 matching bases. This CDR3 is built from 12 residues. V shed 3 bases and J shed 3 bases, with 9 bases lying between them. CDR1 is SQVTM, CDR2 ANQGSEA, per germline.

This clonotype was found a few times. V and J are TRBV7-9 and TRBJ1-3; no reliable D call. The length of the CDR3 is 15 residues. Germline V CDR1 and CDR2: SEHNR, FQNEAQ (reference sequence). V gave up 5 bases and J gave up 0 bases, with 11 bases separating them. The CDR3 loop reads CASSIPNPSGNTIYF. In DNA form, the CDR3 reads TGTGCCAGCAGCATCCCAAACCCCTCTGGAAACACCATATATTTT.

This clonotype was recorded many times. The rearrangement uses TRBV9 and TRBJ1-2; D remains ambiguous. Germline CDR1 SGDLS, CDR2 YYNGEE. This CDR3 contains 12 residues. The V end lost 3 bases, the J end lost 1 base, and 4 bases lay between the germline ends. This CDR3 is CASSGRNYGYTF. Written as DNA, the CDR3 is TGTGCCAGCAGCGGCCGTAACTATGGCTACACCTTC.